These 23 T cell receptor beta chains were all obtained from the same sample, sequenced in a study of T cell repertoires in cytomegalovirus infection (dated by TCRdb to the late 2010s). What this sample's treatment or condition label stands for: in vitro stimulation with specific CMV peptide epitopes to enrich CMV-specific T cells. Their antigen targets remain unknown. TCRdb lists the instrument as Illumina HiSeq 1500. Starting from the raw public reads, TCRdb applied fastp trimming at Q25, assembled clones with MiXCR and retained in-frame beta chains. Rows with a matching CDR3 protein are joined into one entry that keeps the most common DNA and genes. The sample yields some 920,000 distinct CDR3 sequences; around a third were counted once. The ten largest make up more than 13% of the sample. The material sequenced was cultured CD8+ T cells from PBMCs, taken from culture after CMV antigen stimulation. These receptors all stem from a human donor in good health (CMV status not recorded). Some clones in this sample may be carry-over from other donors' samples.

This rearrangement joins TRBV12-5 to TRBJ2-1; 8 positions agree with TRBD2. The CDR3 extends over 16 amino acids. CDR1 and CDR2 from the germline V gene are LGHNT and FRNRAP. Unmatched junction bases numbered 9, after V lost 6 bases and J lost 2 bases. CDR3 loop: CASGRHSGTPYNEQFF. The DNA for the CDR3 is TGTGCTAGTGGCCGCCATAGCGGGACCCCCTACAATGAGCAGTTCTTC.

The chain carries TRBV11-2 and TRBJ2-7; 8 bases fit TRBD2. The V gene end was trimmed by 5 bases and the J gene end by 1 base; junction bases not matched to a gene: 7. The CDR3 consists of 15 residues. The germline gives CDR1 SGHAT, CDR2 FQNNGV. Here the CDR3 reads CASSVLLAESYEQYF. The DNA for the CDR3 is TGTGCCAGCAGCGTCCTACTAGCGGAGTCCTACGAGCAGTACTTC.

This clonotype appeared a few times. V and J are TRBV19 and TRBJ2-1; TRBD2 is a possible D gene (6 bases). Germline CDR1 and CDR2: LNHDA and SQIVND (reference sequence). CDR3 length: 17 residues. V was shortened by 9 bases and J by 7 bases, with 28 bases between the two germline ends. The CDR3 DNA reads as TGTGCCAGCCACCCGTATCCAACAGGAGGGTACTTAAATGAGCAGTTCTTC. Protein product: CASHPYPTGGYLNEQFF.

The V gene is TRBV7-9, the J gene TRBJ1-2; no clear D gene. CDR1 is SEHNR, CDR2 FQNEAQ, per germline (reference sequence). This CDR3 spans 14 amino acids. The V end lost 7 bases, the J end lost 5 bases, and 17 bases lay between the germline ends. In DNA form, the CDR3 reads TGTGCCAGCACCTCGGTCCAGGAAGGGTATGGCTACACCTTC. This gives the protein CASTSVQEGYGYTF.

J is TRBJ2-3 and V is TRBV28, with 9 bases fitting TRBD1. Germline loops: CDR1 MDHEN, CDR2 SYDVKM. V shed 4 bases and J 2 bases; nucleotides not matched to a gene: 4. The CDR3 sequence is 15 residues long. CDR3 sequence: CASSWDREDTDTQYF. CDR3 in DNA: TGTGCCAGCAGTTGGGACAGGGAGGACACAGATACGCAGTATTTT.

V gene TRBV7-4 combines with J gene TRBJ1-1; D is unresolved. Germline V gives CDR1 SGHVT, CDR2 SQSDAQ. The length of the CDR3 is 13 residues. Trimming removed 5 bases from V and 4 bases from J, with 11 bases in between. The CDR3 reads CASSPGRSTEAFF. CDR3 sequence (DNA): TGTGCCAGCAGCCCTGGGAGGAGCACTGAAGCTTTCTTT.

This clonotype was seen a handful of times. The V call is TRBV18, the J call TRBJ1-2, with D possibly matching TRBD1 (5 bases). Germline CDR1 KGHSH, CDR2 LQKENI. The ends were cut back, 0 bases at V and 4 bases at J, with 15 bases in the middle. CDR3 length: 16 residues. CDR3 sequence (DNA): TGTGCCAGCTCACCACCCAAAGGGGTCTCCCTCTATGGCTACACCTTC. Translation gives CASSPPKGVSLYGYTF. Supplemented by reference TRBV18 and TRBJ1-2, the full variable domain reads NAGVMQNPRHLVRRRGQEARLRCSPMKGHSHVYWYRQLPEEGLKFMVYLQKENIIDESGMPKERFSAEFPKEGPSILRIQQVVRGDSAAYFCASSPPKGVSLYGYTFGSGTRLTVV.

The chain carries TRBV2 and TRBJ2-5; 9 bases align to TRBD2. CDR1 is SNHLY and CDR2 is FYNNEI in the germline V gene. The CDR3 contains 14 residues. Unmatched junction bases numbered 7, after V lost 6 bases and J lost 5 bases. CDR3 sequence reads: CASSGSGGVETQYF. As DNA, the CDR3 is TGTGCCAGCAGCGGTAGCGGGGGAGTGGAGACCCAGTACTTC.

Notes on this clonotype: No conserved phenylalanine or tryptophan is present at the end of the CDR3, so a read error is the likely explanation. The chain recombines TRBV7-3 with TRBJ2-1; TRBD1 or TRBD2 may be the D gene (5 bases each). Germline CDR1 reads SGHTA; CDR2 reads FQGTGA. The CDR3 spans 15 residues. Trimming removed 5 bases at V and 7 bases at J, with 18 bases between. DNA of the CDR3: TGTGCCAGCAGCCTCCTGGGGGACCTTCTAAATGAGCAGTTCGTC. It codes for CASSLLGDLLNEQFV.

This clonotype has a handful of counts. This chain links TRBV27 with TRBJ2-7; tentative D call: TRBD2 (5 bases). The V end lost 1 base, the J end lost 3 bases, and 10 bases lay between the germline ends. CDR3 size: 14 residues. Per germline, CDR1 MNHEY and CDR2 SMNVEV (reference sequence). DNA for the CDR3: TGTGCCAGCAGTTTATACGGGGAAGGCTACGAGCAGTACGTC. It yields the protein CASSLYGEGYEQYV.

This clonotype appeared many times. The CDR3 protein is CASSYTGTLDTQYF. CDR3 in DNA: TGTGCCAGCAGTTACACAGGGACTCTAGATACGCAGTATTTT. J is TRBJ2-3 and V is TRBV6-6; D is perhaps TRBD1 or TRBD2 (6 bases each). The CDR3 length is 14 residues. With 2 bases removed from V and 5 bases from J, the gap between germline ends came to 11 bases. Germline loops: CDR1 MNHNY, CDR2 SVGAGI (reference sequence).

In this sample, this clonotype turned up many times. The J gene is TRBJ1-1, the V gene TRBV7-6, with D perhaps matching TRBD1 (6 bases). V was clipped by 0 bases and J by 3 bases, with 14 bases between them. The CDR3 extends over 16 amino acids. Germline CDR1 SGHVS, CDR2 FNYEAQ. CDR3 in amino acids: CASSLAGAASHTEAFF. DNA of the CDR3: TGTGCCAGCAGCTTAGCGGGGGCAGCTTCCCACACTGAAGCTTTCTTT.

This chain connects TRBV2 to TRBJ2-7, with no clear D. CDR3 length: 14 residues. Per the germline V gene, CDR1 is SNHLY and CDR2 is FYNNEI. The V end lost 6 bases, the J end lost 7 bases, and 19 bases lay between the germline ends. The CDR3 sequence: CASRSPTSRYEQYF. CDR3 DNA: TGTGCCAGCAGGTCACCTACCTCAAGATATGAGCAGTACTTC.

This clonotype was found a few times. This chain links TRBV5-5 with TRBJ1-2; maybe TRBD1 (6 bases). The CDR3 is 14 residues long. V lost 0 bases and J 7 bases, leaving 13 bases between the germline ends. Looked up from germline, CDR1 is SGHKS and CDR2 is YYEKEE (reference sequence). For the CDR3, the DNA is TGTGCCAGCAGCTTGGTACAGGGAAGGAGTGGCTACACCTTC. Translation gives CASSLVQGRSGYTF.

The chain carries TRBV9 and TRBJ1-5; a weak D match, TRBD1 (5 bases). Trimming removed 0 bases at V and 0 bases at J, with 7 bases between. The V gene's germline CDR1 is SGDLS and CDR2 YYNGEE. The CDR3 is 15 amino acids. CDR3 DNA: TGTGCCAGCAGCGTAGACGGGGCTAGCAATCAGCCCCAGCATTTT. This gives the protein CASSVDGASNQPQHF.

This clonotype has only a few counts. The CDR3 reads CASSKLDYLGYEQYF. CDR3 nucleotides: TGTGCCAGCAGTAAACTAGACTACTTGGGCTACGAGCAGTACTTC. The genes are TRBV6-2 or TRBV6-3 and TRBJ2-7; weak D call: TRBD2 (5 bases). The germline V and J ends were trimmed by 5 bases and 3 bases, with 17 bases remaining between them. Germline CDR1 is MNHEY and CDR2 is SVGEGT. The CDR3 is 15 amino acids.

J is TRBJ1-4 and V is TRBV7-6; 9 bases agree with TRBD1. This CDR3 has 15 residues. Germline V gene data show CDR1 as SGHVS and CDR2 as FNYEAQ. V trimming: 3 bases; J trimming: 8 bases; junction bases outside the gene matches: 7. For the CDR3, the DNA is TGTGCCAGCAGCTTTCAACAGGGGGCGGAAGAAAAACTGTTTTTT. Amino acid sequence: CASSFQQGAEEKLFF. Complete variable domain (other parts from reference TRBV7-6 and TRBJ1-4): GAGVSQSPRYKVTKRGQDVALRCDPISGHVSLYWYRQALGQGPEFLTYFNYEAQQDKSGLPNDRFSAERPEGSISTLTIQRTEQRDSAMYRCASSFQQGAEEKLFFGSGTQLSVL.

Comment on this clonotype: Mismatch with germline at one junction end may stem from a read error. The CDR3 loop reads CASREDSKGGHYGYTF. The CDR3 nucleotides read TGTGCCAGCAGGGAAGACTCCAAGGGAGGGCACTATGGCTACACCTTC. The chain is built from TRBV2 and TRBJ1-2; D ambiguous. This CDR3 has 16 residues. Germline V gene sequence: CDR1 SNHLY, CDR2 FYNNEI.

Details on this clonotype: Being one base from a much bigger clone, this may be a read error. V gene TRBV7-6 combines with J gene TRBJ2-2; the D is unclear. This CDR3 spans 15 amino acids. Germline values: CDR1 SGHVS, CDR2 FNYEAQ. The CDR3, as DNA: TGTGTCAGCAGCTACCGGACGGGTAACACCGGGGAGCTGTTTTTT. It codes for CVSSYRTGNTGELFF. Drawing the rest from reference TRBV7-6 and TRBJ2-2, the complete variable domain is GAGVSQSPRYKVTKRGQDVALRCDPISGHVSLYWYRQALGQGPEFLTYFNYEAQQDKSGLPNDRFSAERPEGSISTLTIQRTEQRDSAMYRCVSSYRTGNTGELFFGEGSRLTVL.

In DNA form, the CDR3 reads TGTGCCAGCAGTTCCTGGGACTCCTACGAGCAGTACTTC. Translated, it gives CASSSWDSYEQYF. The genes are TRBV6-6 and TRBJ2-7; D not resolved. The CDR3 has 13 residues. Per the germline V gene, CDR1 is MNHNY and CDR2 is SVGAGI (reference sequence). V lost 4 bases, J lost 0 bases, and 7 bases lay in between.

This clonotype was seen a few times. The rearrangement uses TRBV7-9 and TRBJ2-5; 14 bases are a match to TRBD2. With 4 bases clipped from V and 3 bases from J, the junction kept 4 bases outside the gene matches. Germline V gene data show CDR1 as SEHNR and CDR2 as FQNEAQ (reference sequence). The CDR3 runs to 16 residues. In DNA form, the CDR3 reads TGTGCCAGCAGCTCTGCGACTAGCGGGGGGGAAGAGACCCAGTACTTC. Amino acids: CASSSATSGGEETQYF.

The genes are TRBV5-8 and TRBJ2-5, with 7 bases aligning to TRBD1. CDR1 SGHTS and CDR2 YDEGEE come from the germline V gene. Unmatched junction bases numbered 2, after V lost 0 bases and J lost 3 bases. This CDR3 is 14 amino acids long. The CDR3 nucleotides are TGTGCCAGCAGCTTGGCCGGGACAGAAGAGACCCAGTACTTC. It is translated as CASSLAGTEETQYF.

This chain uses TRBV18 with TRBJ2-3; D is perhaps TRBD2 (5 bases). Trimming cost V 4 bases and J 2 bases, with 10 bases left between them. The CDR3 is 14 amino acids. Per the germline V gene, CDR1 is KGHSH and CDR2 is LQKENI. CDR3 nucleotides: TGTGCCAGCTCACAGGACTCCCTCACAGATACGCAGTATTTT. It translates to CASSQDSLTDTQYF. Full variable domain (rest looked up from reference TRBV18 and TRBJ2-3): NAGVMQNPRHLVRRRGQEARLRCSPMKGHSHVYWYRQLPEEGLKFMVYLQKENIIDESGMPKERFSAEFPKEGPSILRIQQVVRGDSAAYFCASSQDSLTDTQYFGPGTRLTVL.